This entry describes one T cell receptor beta chain. Its antigen is as yet unknown. The data were taken from a study of siplizumab effects on memory and regulatory T cells. About the study: Siplizumab at 1 ug/mL was tested against drug-free controls in paired reactions. Overall study results and limits: Naive or memory phenotype was unassignable for roughly 80-96% of proliferating CD4+ or CD8+ clones.

For around 6 days at 37°C, the mixed lymphocyte reaction cells were kept in coculture. The authors labelled responder PBMCs with CFSE and stimulator PBMCs with Violet Dye, and mixed them 1:1. CDR3 length: 15 amino acids. Germline V gene lookup returns CDR1 MGHDK and CDR2 SYGVNS. The V and J ends lost 5 bases and 2 bases respectively, with 12 bases between them. Sequencing used immunoSEQ multiplex PCR; TCRdb keeps in-frame clones, though not all of them. The sample records over 14,000 clones, around 49% being singletons. The chain is built from TRBV25-1 and TRBJ2-2, with D maybe TRBD2 (5 bases). The source of this sequence is a human donor in good health; the cells came from an allogeneic mixed lymphocyte reaction. The specimen sequenced was CFSE-low (dividing) CD4+ T cells sorted from an allogeneic mixed lymphocyte reaction. The CDR3 loop reads CASSSPGINTGELFF. The CDR3 DNA reads as TGTGCCAGCAGTTCCCCCGGGATCAACACCGGGGAGCTGTTTTTT.